Below, 24 T cell receptor beta chains from the same sample are listed, as sequenced in a study of response to subunit inactivated influenza vaccine. TCRdb redid the calling of the RT-PCR reads with MiXCR, one entry per CDR3 protein. In the table there are about 780,000 distinct CDR3 sequences, about 18% of which are singletons. The starting material was PBMCs from blood, obtained less than 6 days after vaccination. Every receptor here comes from a man aged 50 to 59 who received an inactivated influenza vaccine.

This clonotype was counted only a few times. One junction end does not reproduce the germline sequence, and a read error may be involved. The chain is built from TRBV3-1 and TRBJ2-5; possibly TRBD2 for D (7 bases). The CDR3 is 15 amino acids. Germline values: CDR1 LGHDT, CDR2 YNNKEL (reference sequence). The DNA of the CDR3 is TGTGCCAGCAGTCAAGTCAAGGGAGGGGGGGAGACCCAGTACTTC. Amino acids: CASSQVKGGGETQYF.

This clonotype has ten or more counts. The chain employs TRBV9 and TRBJ2-5; TRBD1 matches 8 bases. The CDR3 is made up of 15 amino acids. The V and J ends lost 3 bases and 2 bases, in that order; junction bases with no gene match: 6. Germline lookup yields CDR1 SGDLS and CDR2 YYNGEE. CDR3 DNA sequence: TGTGCCAGCAGCGCTTACAGGGGGAATCAAGAGACCCAGTACTTC. Protein sequence: CASSAYRGNQETQYF.

This clonotype was seen a handful of times. This chain connects TRBV28 to TRBJ2-3; 8 positions agree with TRBD2. The trim removed 4 bases at V and 0 bases at J, leaving 6 bases unmatched. Germline lookup yields CDR1 MDHEN and CDR2 SYDVKM. The CDR3 runs 16 residues. This chain's CDR3 is CASSSPGGGSTDTQYF. The CDR3 bases are TGTGCCAGCAGTTCCCCAGGCGGGGGGAGCACAGATACGCAGTATTTT.

In its sample, this clonotype was seen many times. The chain uses TRBV20-1 and TRBJ2-4; possible D gene TRBD1, 6 bases. The germline V gene encodes CDR1 DFQATT and CDR2 SNEGSKA (reference sequence). The CDR3 loop spans 13 amino acids. Trimming took 0 bases from V and 7 from J, leaving 10 bases between them. As DNA, the CDR3 is TGCAGTGCTAGAGACTGGGACACTAACATTCAGTACTTC. Protein sequence: CSARDWDTNIQYF.

This clonotype was seen a handful of times. The chain is built from TRBV7-8 and TRBJ2-4, with 13 positions matching TRBD2. J lost 6 bases, V lost 6 bases, and 8 bases had no gene match. Per the germline V gene, CDR1 is SGHVS and CDR2 is FQNEAQ. This CDR3 region has 16 residues. DNA for the CDR3: TGTGCCAGCAGTCATGGGACTAGCGGGGATAGAAACATTCAGTACTTC. Encoded protein: CASSHGTSGDRNIQYF.

This chain links TRBV11-2 with TRBJ2-3, with D perhaps TRBD2 (6 bases). The germline gives CDR1 SGHAT, CDR2 FQNNGV. V was cut by 3 bases and J by 3 bases, with 10 bases left in between. The CDR3 spans 14 residues. CDR3 sequence: CASSLNRGTDTQYF. The CDR3 coding sequence is TGTGCCAGCAGCTTGAACCGGGGGACAGATACGCAGTATTTT.

The chain links TRBV19 to TRBJ2-6; no reliable D call. The V gene's germline CDR1 is LNHDA and CDR2 SQIVND (reference sequence). V was cut by 5 bases and J by 0 bases, with 8 bases left in between. The CDR3 loop spans 15 amino acids. The CDR3 loop reads CASSSMSSGANVLTF. CDR3 DNA sequence: TGTGCCAGTAGTTCCATGAGCTCTGGGGCCAACGTCCTGACTTTC.

The chain employs TRBV30 and TRBJ1-1; D unresolved. The CDR3 sequence is 12 residues long. V was trimmed by 5 bases and J by 0 bases, leaving 7 bases between them. From germline, CDR1 is GTSNPN and CDR2 SVGIG (reference sequence). The CDR3: CAWSDLNTEAFF. In DNA, the CDR3 is TGTGCCTGGTCGGACTTGAACACTGAAGCTTTCTTT.

V usage is TRBV21-1 and J usage is TRBJ2-7; TRBD1 was called by the table and not checked on the DNA. TRBV21-1 is shown as a pseudogene. The CDR3 consists of 15 residues. This chain's CDR3 is CASSMRGWLSYEQYF. The DNA for the CDR3 is TGTGCCAGCAGCATGAGGGGCTGGCTCTCCTACGAGCAGTACTTC.

The V and J genes are TRBV6-5 and TRBJ1-5; D gene unclear. Trimming cost V 1 base and J 5 bases, with 9 bases left between them. CDR1 and CDR2 from the germline V gene are MNHEY and SVGAGI. The CDR3 spans 14 residues. The CDR3 coding sequence is TGTGCCAGCAGTTACTACTATGGGGATCAGCCCCAGCATTTT. It is translated as CASSYYYGDQPQHF.

This clonotype occurred many times. The gene calls are TRBV20-1 and TRBJ2-5; 13 bases fit TRBD2. CDR3 length equals 14 residues. The germline V gene has CDR1 DFQATT and CDR2 SNEGSKA (reference sequence). V trimming: 3 bases; J trimming: 7 bases; junction bases outside the gene matches: 5. CDR3 in amino acids: CSARATSGGVTQYF. In DNA form, the CDR3 reads TGCAGTGCTAGGGCAACTAGCGGGGGGGTGACCCAGTACTTC.

The J gene is TRBJ1-1, the V gene TRBV11-2; D perhaps matches TRBD1 (5 bases). The CDR3 runs to 18 residues. The V gene's germline CDR1 is SGHAT and CDR2 FQNNGV. The V end was cut by 3 bases, the J end by 1 base, with 21 bases between. In DNA, the CDR3 is TGTGCCAGCAGCTTTTACGGGACGACTGGGGGGAGGAACACTGAAGCTTTCTTT. Protein product: CASSFYGTTGGRNTEAFF.

This clonotype was found many times. The rearrangement uses TRBV6-5 and TRBJ2-3; D gene uncertain. The CDR3 covers 14 residues. Between the trimmed V and J ends, which lost 4 bases and 2 bases, there was a span of 10 bases. Germline CDR1 reads MNHEY; CDR2 reads SVGAGI. The CDR3 bases are TGTGCCAGCAGTTTCGCGGTAAACACAGATACGCAGTATTTT. This translates into CASSFAVNTDTQYF.

In its sample, this clonotype was seen many times. The rearrangement uses TRBV20-1 and TRBJ1-6, with 12 bases aligning to TRBD1. The CDR3 contains 14 residues. V lost 3 bases and J lost 10; bases outside the gene matches: 4. Germline CDR1 reads DFQATT; CDR2 reads SNEGSKA (reference sequence). CDR3 loop: CSASRDRGRSPLHF. The CDR3 bases are TGCAGTGCTAGCCGGGACAGGGGGCGATCACCCCTCCACTTT.

This clonotype was seen a handful of times. The chain joins TRBV4-3 to TRBJ2-1, with TRBD2 matching over 10 bases. The J segment lost 7 bases and the V segment lost 4 bases, leaving 13 bases of the junction unmatched. The germline gives CDR1 LGHNA, CDR2 YSLEER. The CDR3 covers 17 residues. The CDR3 is CASSPQHLAGDWNEQFF. The DNA of the CDR3 is TGCGCCAGCAGCCCTCAACACCTAGCGGGAGATTGGAATGAGCAGTTCTTC.

Many counts were recorded for this clonotype. The rearrangement links TRBV5-1 to TRBJ2-3; no clear D. V lost 5 bases and J 2 bases, leaving 15 bases between the germline ends. CDR3 length equals 15 residues. Germline loops: CDR1 SGHRS, CDR2 YFSETQ. The CDR3 region is CASSPQGSYTDTQYF. The CDR3 DNA reads TGCGCCAGCAGTCCACAAGGCAGCTACACAGATACGCAGTATTTT.

The CDR3 loop reads CASSPDRYEKLFF. The CDR3 region has the DNA TGTGCCAGCTCACCGGACCGTTATGAAAAACTGTTTTTT. The chain combines TRBV18 with TRBJ1-4; D gene ambiguous. The CDR3 contains 13 residues. The V and J ends lost 3 bases and 6 bases respectively, with 8 bases between them. The V gene's germline CDR1 is KGHSH and CDR2 LQKENI.

Only a few counts were recorded for this clonotype. The chain links TRBV3-1 to TRBJ2-7; D is unclear. Between the trimmed V and J ends, which lost 4 bases and 5 bases, there was a span of 12 bases. The germline V gene encodes CDR1 LGHDT and CDR2 YNNKEL (reference sequence). This CDR3 spans 13 amino acids. CDR3 sequence reads: CASSPPLRNEQYF. The CDR3 region has the DNA TGTGCCAGCAGCCCCCCGTTAAGGAACGAGCAGTACTTC.

The J gene is TRBJ2-7, the V gene TRBV7-9; D gene unclear. The V end lost 5 bases, the J end lost 1 base, and 9 bases lay between the germline ends. This CDR3 contains 13 residues. Germline V gives CDR1 SEHNR, CDR2 FQNEAQ (reference sequence). CDR3 bases: TGTGCCAGCAGCGGTCCTTTTTCCTACGAGCAGTACTTC. Protein sequence: CASSGPFSYEQYF. Filled out from reference TRBV7-9 and TRBJ2-7, the complete variable domain reads DTGVSQNPRHKITKRGQNVTFRCDPISEHNRLYWYRQTLGQGPEFLTYFQNEAQLEKSRLLSDRFSAERPKGSFSTLEIQRTEQGDSAMYLCASSGPFSYEQYFGPGTRLTVT.

This clonotype came up a few times. The chain uses TRBV6-1 and TRBJ1-2; 7 bases match TRBD1. The germline V gene encodes CDR1 MNHNS and CDR2 SASEGT. The CDR3 has 14 amino acids. V shed 4 bases and J 3 bases; nucleotides not matched to a gene: 5. CDR3: CASSVHRGDYGYTF. The DNA for the CDR3 is TGTGCCAGCAGTGTCCACAGGGGTGACTATGGCTACACCTTC.

There are a few counts of this clonotype. The rearrangement uses TRBV24-1 and TRBJ2-2, with 8 bases lining up with TRBD1. Germline lookup yields CDR1 KGHDR and CDR2 SFDVKD. The ends lost 12 bases at V and 5 bases at J; junction bases unmatched: 13. There are 15 residues in the CDR3. This CDR3 is CAGEGRQGRTGELFF. CDR3 nucleotides: TGTGCCGGTGAGGGGAGACAGGGGAGGACCGGGGAGCTGTTTTTT.

This clonotype was counted between two and nine times. The chain employs TRBV7-2 and TRBJ2-5; TRBD2 aligns across 12 bases. CDR3 length equals 16 residues. V lost 4 bases, J lost 4 bases, and 7 bases stayed unmatched. Germline V CDR1 and CDR2: SGHTA, FQGNSA. The DNA of the CDR3 is TGTGCCAGCAGCTCAATGACTAGCGGGAGTAGAGAGACCCAGTACTTC. Its translation is CASSSMTSGSRETQYF.

This clonotype appeared a few times. This sequence joins TRBV10-3 and TRBJ1-5, with TRBD1 matching 10 bases. The V gene end was trimmed by 4 bases and the J gene end by 6 bases; junction bases not matched to a gene: 6. Germline loops: CDR1 ENHRY, CDR2 SYGVKD. The CDR3 has 15 residues. Here the CDR3 DNA reads TGTGCCATCAGTGCCGGGACAGGGGAGGCTCAGCCCCAGCATTTT. Amino acids: CAISAGTGEAQPQHF.

This clonotype was recorded only once. The chain couples TRBV2 to TRBJ1-6; 7 bases fit TRBD1. Germline-derived CDR1 and CDR2 are SNHLY and FYNNEI. V dropped 8 bases and J dropped 8; count of bases not matched to a gene: 12. The CDR3 consists of 15 residues. CDR3 nucleotides: TGTGCCAGCTGCCCGAGGGGGACAGCTTATTCACCCCTCCACTTT. It translates to CASCPRGTAYSPLHF. The variable domain in full, with the rest retrieved from reference TRBV2 and TRBJ1-6, is EPEVTQTPSHQVTQMGQEVILRCVPISNHLYFYWYRQILGQKVEFLVSFYNNEISEKSEIFDDQFSVERPDGSNFTLKIRSTKLEDSAMYFCASCPRGTAYSPLHFGNGTRLTVT.